This T cell receptor (beta chain) comes out of a study of blood T cells in healthy people across ages. Study outcomes and limitations: Unknown donor CMV status possibly confounded expanded clonotype changes.

As for this clonotype: Its antigen is currently unknown.

A second PCR of 7 to 11 cycles used a sample-barcoded 5' primer and a J-beta primer mix. TCRdb re-called the 5' RACE reads with MiXCR, one entry per CDR3 protein. The profile shows over a million distinct CDR3 sequences, about 42% of them singletons. The V end lost 4 bases, the J end lost 4 bases, and 21 bases lay between the germline ends. Germline V CDR1 and CDR2: SGHNT, YYREEE (reference sequence). This CDR3 spans 17 amino acids. The chain joins TRBV5-4 to TRBJ2-1, with TRBD2 as a possible D gene (7 bases). The sample was blood. The TCR sequence derives from a woman under 30 in good health. The CDR3 DNA sequence: TGTGCCAGCAGCGGAAGCCTCCAGGGGAGGGTGTACAATGAGCAGTTCTTC. Translated: CASSGSLQGRVYNEQFF.